This entry lists 32 T cell receptor beta chains sequenced from one sample in a study of molecular identifiers for immune sequencing clone quantification. One entry per CDR3 protein results from TCRdb running MiXCR on the PCR reads. The data contain 6,000 to 9,500 distinct CDR3 sequences, 35% of them singletons. The sample taken for sequencing was naive CD8+ T cells from blood, with Jurkat cell RNA spiked in. This sample's subset: FACS-sorted CD8+CD4-CCR7+CD45RA+ naive T cells. These receptors were collected from a human donor in good health. Some libraries in this study had Jurkat cell RNA spiked in.

The rearrangement links TRBV7-6 to TRBJ2-3, with 9 bases that match TRBD1. V lost 1 base, J lost 3 bases, and 5 bases stayed unmatched. CDR1 is SGHVS and CDR2 is FNYEAQ in the germline V gene. The CDR3 extends over 16 amino acids. CDR3 loop: CASSLVPGQGTDTQYF. In DNA form, the CDR3 reads TGTGCCAGCAGCTTAGTACCGGGACAGGGAACAGATACGCAGTATTTT.

This clonotype was observed a handful of times. This chain joins TRBV5-4 and TRBJ1-4; the D is unclear. Trimming shortened V by 4 bases and J by 8 bases, and 12 bases separated the two germline ends. The germline V gene encodes CDR1 SGHNT and CDR2 YYREEE (reference sequence). CDR3 length: 13 residues. CDR3 coding DNA: TGTGCCAGCAGCAATTGGAAGGGAGAAAAACTGTTTTTT. Protein: CASSNWKGEKLFF.

The chain recombines TRBV5-6 with TRBJ2-3; TRBD1 or TRBD2 may be the D gene (5 bases each). CDR3 length equals 14 residues. V dropped 7 bases and J dropped 4 bases, with 16 bases sitting between them. Germline V gene lookup returns CDR1 SGHDT and CDR2 YYEEEE. The CDR3 here is CASSYGGLADTQYF. For the CDR3, the DNA is TGTGCCAGCTCCTATGGGGGATTGGCAGATACGCAGTATTTT.

This clonotype is labeled as medium-sized. The chain is built from TRBV6-2 or TRBV6-3 and TRBJ1-1, with D tentatively TRBD1 (5 bases). CDR3 size: 13 residues. V gave up 5 bases and J gave up 4 bases, with 11 bases separating them. Germline V gives CDR1 MNHEY, CDR2 SVGEGT. CDR3 bases: TGTGCCAGCAGTCGACAGTGGAGCACTGAAGCTTTCTTT. Residues: CASSRQWSTEAFF.

In its sample, this clonotype is medium-sized (0.01 to 0.1%). The rearrangement joins TRBV28 to TRBJ1-1; TRBD1 aligns across 10 bases. This CDR3 is built from 13 residues. Losses at the gene ends were 2 bases for V and 6 bases for J; bases not matched to a gene: 0. Germline V lookup: CDR1 MDHEN, CDR2 SYDVKM. CDR3 nucleotides: TGTGCCAGCAGTTTAGACAGGGGGCCTGAAGCTTTCTTT. This gives the protein CASSLDRGPEAFF.

The sample holds a few counts of this clonotype. For the CDR3, the DNA is TGTGCCAGCAGTTTTGGTGCAGGGAACACTGAAGCTTTCTTT. Translation gives CASSFGAGNTEAFF. This chain uses TRBV27 with TRBJ1-1; D remains unclear. CDR1 is MNHEY and CDR2 is SMNVEV in the germline V gene (reference sequence). The V end was cut by 3 bases, the J end by 1 base, with 9 bases between. The CDR3 is 14 amino acids.

V gene TRBV5-1 combines with J gene TRBJ2-3, with TRBD2 matching 7 bases. The germline V gene has CDR1 SGHRS and CDR2 YFSETQ. This CDR3 contains 14 residues. Trimming removed 3 bases from V and 6 bases from J; junction bases left unmatched: 7. CDR3 protein: CASSWSGKLDTQYF. The CDR3 nucleotides are TGCGCCAGCAGCTGGAGCGGGAAATTGGATACGCAGTATTTT.

The genes are TRBV20-1 and TRBJ2-7, with D perhaps matching TRBD2 (5 bases). V lost 2 bases, J lost 4 bases, and 9 bases lay in between. Germline lookup yields CDR1 DFQATT and CDR2 SNEGSKA (reference sequence). The CDR3 has 12 residues. CDR3 in DNA: TGCAGTGCTAGATTATCGGGGTACGAGCAGTACGTC. Translated: CSARLSGYEQYV.

The genes are TRBV9 and TRBJ2-7, with D unclear. Germline V gives CDR1 SGDLS, CDR2 YYNGEE. Deletions cut 0 bases from V and 0 bases from J, with 10 bases between. The CDR3 spans 15 residues. The CDR3 loop reads CASSVDAGLSYEQYF. The CDR3 DNA is TGTGCCAGCAGCGTAGACGCTGGCCTCTCCTACGAGCAGTACTTC.

This clonotype was counted only a few times. The CDR3 loop is CSASTGSIYEQYF. In nucleotides, the CDR3 is TGCAGTGCTAGTACAGGGTCCATTTACGAGCAGTACTTC. The chain uses TRBV20-1 and TRBJ2-7; a possible D gene is TRBD1 (6 bases). The CDR3 has 13 amino acids. V was clipped by 3 bases and J by 4 bases, with 13 bases between them. Germline assignment: CDR1 DFQATT and CDR2 SNEGSKA (reference sequence).

This clonotype is termed medium-sized (0.01 to 0.1%). The genes are TRBV4-2 and TRBJ2-7; 7 positions match TRBD1. With 4 bases clipped from V and 2 bases from J, the junction kept 5 bases outside the gene matches. Looked up from germline, CDR1 is LGHNA and CDR2 is YNFKEQ. This CDR3 is built from 14 residues. As DNA, the CDR3 is TGTGCCAGCAGCCCAACAGGGGCGGCCTACGAGCAGTACTTC. Translated, it gives CASSPTGAAYEQYF.

In regard to this clonotype: This sequence may be a read error, since a much larger clone differs from it by one base. The chain recombines TRBV23-1 with TRBJ2-7; a possible D gene is TRBD1 (7 bases). TRBV23-1 carries the ORF label, with uncertain function. The CDR3 consists of 14 residues. The CDR3 sequence: CASNPMTGRYEQNF. The CDR3 region has the DNA TGCGCCAGCAACCCGATGACAGGGAGGTACGAGCAGAACTTC.

This chain connects TRBV19 to TRBJ2-1; 10 bases are shared with TRBD1. Germline V CDR1 and CDR2: LNHDA, SQIVND (reference sequence). V was pared by 2 bases and J by 8 bases, with 6 bases of the junction left unmatched. The CDR3 has 15 amino acids. The CDR3 region is CASSISLTGGDEQFF. The CDR3 DNA is TGTGCCAGTAGTATATCCCTGACAGGGGGCGATGAGCAGTTCTTC. The full variable domain, completed using reference TRBV19 and TRBJ2-1, is DGGITQSPKYLFRKEGQNVTLSCEQNLNHDAMYWYRQDPGQGLRLIYYSQIVNDFQKGDIAEGYSVSREKKESFPLTVTSAQKNPTAFYLCASSISLTGGDEQFFGPGTRLTVL.

This clonotype was recorded a few times. The chain is built from TRBV4-3 and TRBJ2-7; TRBD1 is a possible D gene (6 bases). CDR3 length equals 13 residues. V was clipped by 0 bases and J by 6 bases, with 9 bases between them. CDR1 and CDR2 from the germline V gene are LGHNA and YSLEER. The CDR3 DNA is TGCGCCAGCAGCCAAGATATGGGGGCCGAGCAGTACTTC. This sequence encodes CASSQDMGAEQYF.

This clonotype qualifies as medium-sized. CDR3 nucleotide sequence: TGTGCCAGCACCCCCCTTAGAACTGGGGCCAACGTCCTGACTTTC. This codes for CASTPLRTGANVLTF. J is TRBJ2-6 and V is TRBV7-2; D not resolved. The CDR3 covers 15 residues. Germline V gives CDR1 SGHTA, CDR2 FQGNSA. The V gene lost 7 bases and the J gene lost 2 bases, with 12 bases spanning the gap.

As to this clonotype: At one of its ends the junction is not consistent with the germline gene, which may arise from a read error. V usage is TRBV29-1 and J usage is TRBJ2-5; 11 bases map to TRBD2. The germline V gene has CDR1 SQVTM and CDR2 ANQGSEA. The CDR3 runs to 15 residues. DNA of the CDR3: TGCAGCGTTGAAGAGCGGCTAGCGGGAGGAGAGCCCCAGTACTTC. It translates to CSVEERLAGGEPQYF.

In the case of this clonotype: This likely comes from a read error, as the CDR3 has no conserved phenylalanine or tryptophan at its end. The V gene is TRBV29-1, the J gene TRBJ2-3, with a tentative D call TRBD1 (5 bases). Germline CDR1 reads SQVTM; CDR2 reads ANQGSEA. The CDR3 has 15 amino acids. V was pared by 4 bases and J by 1 base, with 15 bases between. The CDR3 here is CSVGGLIEGTDTQYY. DNA for the CDR3: TGCAGCGTTGGGGGCCTAATTGAGGGCACAGATACGCAGTATTAT.

This clonotype is classed as medium-sized. This chain links TRBV5-1 with TRBJ1-5; D might be TRBD1 (5 bases). This CDR3 region has 15 residues. Trimming cost V 3 bases and J 2 bases, with 12 bases left between them. Germline V gene data show CDR1 as SGHRS and CDR2 as YFSETQ. Here the CDR3 reads CASSWEGLGNQPQHF. CDR3 nucleotide sequence: TGCGCCAGCAGCTGGGAGGGGTTGGGCAATCAGCCCCAGCATTTT.

Relative to its sample, this clonotype is medium-sized (0.01 to 0.1%). The gene calls are TRBV6-5 and TRBJ1-4, with D hard to call. Trimming pared 4 bases from V and 5 bases from J, leaving 14 bases between. The CDR3 totals 15 residues. CDR1 is MNHEY, CDR2 SVGAGI, per germline. The CDR3, as DNA: TGTGCCAGCAGTTTAACGGTACTCACGAATGAAAAACTGTTTTTT. Protein: CASSLTVLTNEKLFF.

This rearrangement joins TRBV29-1 to TRBJ1-1, with D possibly being TRBD1 (5 bases). CDR1 is SQVTM and CDR2 is ANQGSEA in the germline V gene. With 5 bases removed from V and 0 bases from J, the gap between germline ends came to 10 bases. The CDR3 sequence is 13 residues long. CDR3 loop: CSVQVGVNTEAFF. CDR3 sequence (DNA): TGCAGCGTTCAGGTGGGGGTGAACACTGAAGCTTTCTTT. Looking up the rest from reference TRBV29-1 and TRBJ1-1 gives the full variable domain: SAVISQKPSRDICQRGTSLTIQCQVDSQVTMMFWYRQQPGQSLTLIATANQGSEATYESGFVIDKFPISRPNLTFSTLTVSNMSPEDSSIYLCSVQVGVNTEAFFGQGTRLTVV.

Regarding this clonotype: A read error is likely, as this CDR3 ends without the conserved phenylalanine or tryptophan. No DNA is shown, since the ends of the CDR3 on it are uncertain; the CDR3 is the one TCRdb lists. The chain is built from TRBV27 and TRBJ1-5; TRBD1, the D gene given by the table, was not confirmed from the DNA. The CDR3 length equals 14 residues, ends included. Germline values: CDR1 MNHEY, CDR2 SMNVEV (reference sequence). This CDR3 reads CASSNRGGNQPHHY.

Only one count was recorded for this clonotype. The rearrangement uses TRBV7-6 and TRBJ2-1; D remains unclear. Germline-derived CDR1 and CDR2 are SGHVS and FNYEAQ. Trimming left V 0 bases short and J 0 bases short, with 6 bases between. The CDR3 extends over 15 amino acids. The CDR3 coding sequence is TGTGCCAGCAGCTTAGCGGTTAGCTCCTACAATGAGCAGTTCTTC. This sequence encodes CASSLAVSSYNEQFF.

The V gene is TRBV27, the J gene TRBJ2-1; D is unclear. Germline V gene data show CDR1 as MNHEY and CDR2 as SMNVEV (reference sequence). CDR3 length equals 15 residues. V was clipped by 7 bases and J by 9 bases, with 22 bases between them. The CDR3 reads CASMELGPSLGEQFF. In nucleotides, the CDR3 is TGTGCCAGCATGGAGCTAGGACCCTCTCTCGGTGAGCAGTTCTTC.

This clonotype was counted once. Because it lacks the conserved phenylalanine or tryptophan at the end, this CDR3 is likely a read error. This chain uses TRBV20-1 with TRBJ2-3; tentative D call: TRBD2 (5 bases). Germline CDR1 and CDR2: DFQATT and SNEGSKA (reference sequence). V was pared by 0 bases and J by 5 bases, with 9 bases between. This CDR3 spans 13 amino acids. This chain's CDR3 is CSARDPSGDTQYY. Here the CDR3 DNA reads TGCAGTGCTAGAGATCCCAGCGGAGATACGCAGTATTAT.

This clonotype was detected a few times. The V and J genes are TRBV12-3 or TRBV12-4 and TRBJ2-3; 9 nucleotides match TRBD1. J lost 4 bases, V lost 5 bases, and 10 bases had no gene match. The CDR3 has 16 residues. CDR3 DNA: TGTGCCAGCAGTGGACCGGGACAGGGACCGCCAGATACGCAGTATTTT. Residues: CASSGPGQGPPDTQYF.

This chain joins TRBV4-3 and TRBJ2-3; 7 bases are shared with TRBD1. The V segment lost 0 bases and the J segment 0 bases; nucleotides outside the gene matches: 0. Germline CDR1 and CDR2: LGHNA and YSLEER. The CDR3 runs 15 residues. The CDR3 DNA follows: TGCGCCAGCAGCCAAGACAGGGGGAGCACAGATACGCAGTATTTT. Protein product: CASSQDRGSTDTQYF.

This clonotype appeared a few times. The chain is built from TRBV12-3 or TRBV12-4 and TRBJ2-7, with D perhaps TRBD2 (6 bases). This CDR3 spans 11 amino acids. The germline V and J ends were trimmed by 3 bases and 6 bases, with 6 bases remaining between them. The DNA for the CDR3 is TGTGCCAGCAGTTTCGGGGGCGAGCAGTACTTC. Its translation is CASSFGGEQYF.

The chain is built from TRBV7-8 and TRBJ1-5; no definite D call. With 5 bases removed from V and 3 bases from J, the gap between germline ends came to 20 bases. The germline V gene has CDR1 SGHVS and CDR2 FQNEAQ. The CDR3 length is 17 residues. DNA of the CDR3: TGTGCCAGCAGCCGCGATCCCGGTCCGGCCGCCAATCAGCCCCAGCATTTT. Residues: CASSRDPGPAANQPQHF. Together with reference TRBV7-8 and TRBJ1-5, the CDR3 gives the full variable domain: GAGVSQSPRYKVAKRGQDVALRCDPISGHVSLFWYQQALGQGPEFLTYFQNEAQLDKSGLPSDRFFAERPEGSVSTLKIQRTQQEDSAVYLCASSRDPGPAANQPQHFGDGTRLSIL.

Details on this clonotype: A junction end diverges from the germline sequence, so it may reflect a read error. The chain employs TRBV4-3 and TRBJ2-3, with 10 bases aligning to TRBD2. Germline V gene data show CDR1 as LGHNA and CDR2 as YSLEER. The CDR3 is 18 residues long. The CDR3 loop is CTSSQDPPIAGGPDTQYF. The CDR3, as DNA: TGCACCAGCAGCCAAGACCCCCCGATAGCGGGAGGCCCAGATACGCAGTATTTT.

In its sample, this clonotype is medium-sized. The CDR3 reads CASSDVEPTRGTQYF. The DNA for the CDR3 is TGTGCCAGCAGTGACGTGGAGCCTACCCGTGGTACGCAGTATTTT. The chain carries TRBV25-1 and TRBJ2-3; D ambiguous. V was pared by 3 bases and J by 8 bases, with 18 bases between. Germline lookup yields CDR1 MGHDK and CDR2 SYGVNS. This CDR3 contains 15 residues.

This clonotype was observed a few times. V is TRBV20-1 and J is TRBJ2-1, with 13 positions matching TRBD2. V shed 3 bases and J 8 bases; nucleotides not matched to a gene: 19. Germline V gives CDR1 DFQATT, CDR2 SNEGSKA (reference sequence). CDR3 length equals 19 residues. The CDR3 DNA sequence: TGCAGTGCTAGCGGGACCAAGGGGATGACTAGCGGGAGGATGTATGAGCAGTTCTTC. This codes for CSASGTKGMTSGRMYEQFF.

V usage is TRBV6-1 and J usage is TRBJ2-3; 9 bases match TRBD2. The germline CDR1 and CDR2 sequences are MNHNS and SASEGT. The CDR3 has 13 residues. J was trimmed by 4 bases and V by 9 bases; bases with no gene match: 5. The CDR3 nucleotides read TGTGCCAGTCCGGGACTAGCCGCAGATACGCAGTATTTT. Amino acid sequence: CASPGLAADTQYF.